This is a list of T cell receptor beta chains from one sample in a study of cytomegalovirus exposure and HLA in healthy donors. Profiled with immunoSEQ multiplex PCR; TCRdb holds only in-frame clones, not every one. The sample holds 150,000 or so clones; roughly 80% are singletons and the top ten take 13% to 15%. The sample comprised PBMCs. These receptors all stem from a woman aged 40 to 50 in good health and CMV-seronegative. Each CDR3 is given without its conserved first and last residue. D genes are given only for firm matches. Clone size is stated in some rows and not others, as once, few, many or a class when expanded.

D: .
J: TRBJ2-3
size: .
V: TRBV7-2
CDR3: ASSTRTVSTDTQY

D: .
J: TRBJ2-5
size: .
V: TRBV15
CDR3: ATSRGGRDETQY

D: TRBD2
J: TRBJ2-7
size: .
V: TRBV2
CDR3: ASSSPRGAYEQY

D: TRBD1
J: TRBJ1-2
size: .
V: TRBV28
CDR3: ASRKTGTAGYT

D: TRBD1
J: TRBJ1-4
size: .
V: TRBV14
CDR3: ASSQDLGTGSGEKLF

D: .
J: TRBJ2-2
size: .
V: TRBV29-1
CDR3: SVESTGELF

D: TRBD1
J: .
size: .
V: TRBV6-6
CDR3: ASSSSGTGGLEQY

D: TRBD1
J: TRBJ1-5
size: once
V: TRBV28
CDR3: ASSQTGGSNQPQH

D: TRBD2
J: TRBJ2-3
size: .
V: TRBV19
CDR3: ASSIRSGGDTQY

D: .
J: TRBJ2-7
size: .
V: TRBV10-3
CDR3: AISESGKPSGEQY

D: TRBD2
J: TRBJ2-1
size: .
V: TRBV5-1
CDR3: ASSQLAGVGDEQF

D: TRBD1
J: TRBJ1-2
size: .
V: TRBV28
CDR3: ASSLRTGAFGYT

D: .
J: TRBJ2-2
size: .
V: TRBV7-6
CDR3: ASSLTRNTGELF

D: TRBD2
J: TRBJ2-1
size: .
V: TRBV6-5
CDR3: ASAKGGTIRNEQF

D: TRBD2
J: TRBJ2-7
size: .
V: TRBV7-2
CDR3: ASSFGAGDYEQY

D: .
J: TRBJ2-1
size: .
V: TRBV5-1
CDR3: ASSQGRRDNEQF

D: .
J: TRBJ2-7
size: few
V: TRBV10-3
CDR3: AIRDPGSYEQY

D: TRBD1
J: TRBJ1-3
size: .
V: TRBV19
CDR3: ASTDRVGRNTIY

D: .
J: TRBJ2-7
size: .
V: TRBV19
CDR3: ASSTLGDIGYEQY

D: .
J: TRBJ1-5
size: .
V: TRBV5-1
CDR3: ASRLDSNSNQPQH

D: .
J: TRBJ2-5
size: .
V: TRBV19
CDR3: ASSGYIGETQY

D: .
J: TRBJ2-7
size: .
V: TRBV11-2
CDR3: ASSELRVPYEQY

D: .
J: TRBJ2-3
size: .
V: TRBV6-5
CDR3: ASSYSRVYTDTQY

D: .
J: TRBJ2-1
size: .
V: TRBV10-3
CDR3: AIGRTSGYNEQF

D: .
J: TRBJ2-2
size: .
V: TRBV4-2
CDR3: ASSRPGQGFTGELF

D: .
J: TRBJ1-1
size: .
V: TRBV5-4
CDR3: ASSPPGTEAF

D: TRBD1
J: TRBJ2-1
size: .
V: TRBV5-5
CDR3: ASRRQGGDSYNEQF

D: .
J: TRBJ2-6
size: few
V: TRBV18
CDR3: ASSPPIIAGKPSGANGLT

D: .
J: TRBJ2-5
size: .
V: TRBV28
CDR3: ASQKHETRETQY

D: TRBD1
J: TRBJ2-7
size: .
V: TRBV7-3
CDR3: ASSQGQGQAQY

D: TRBD1
J: TRBJ1-1
size: once
V: TRBV6-5
CDR3: ASSSTGQGVLSEAF

D: .
J: TRBJ1-1
size: .
V: TRBV2
CDR3: ASAISGTSNTEAF

D: .
J: TRBJ2-7
size: .
V: TRBV29-1
CDR3: SVSSGTLYYEQY

D: TRBD1
J: TRBJ1-4
size: .
V: TRBV4-1
CDR3: ASSQDWDSNEKLF

D: TRBD2
J: TRBJ2-1
size: .
V: TRBV27
CDR3: ASSILGTSAYNEQF

D: TRBD1
J: TRBJ2-3
size: once
V: TRBV4-3
CDR3: ASSQQGAGNTQY

D: .
J: TRBJ1-1
size: .
V: TRBV6-6
CDR3: ASSRGGNTEAF

D: TRBD1
J: TRBJ2-1
size: .
V: TRBV11-3
CDR3: ASSRGTGNEQF

D: TRBD2
J: TRBJ2-2
size: .
V: TRBV11-2
CDR3: ASSLVGRAGELF

D: .
J: TRBJ2-1
size: .
V: TRBV7-9
CDR3: SSSQTSYEQF

D: TRBD1
J: TRBJ2-7
size: .
V: TRBV10-3
CDR3: AIGRDSQYEQY

D: .
J: TRBJ2-2
size: few
V: TRBV30
CDR3: AWIWTSGELF

D: TRBD2
J: TRBJ2-7
size: .
V: TRBV7-2
CDR3: ASSSPRGGEQY

D: .
J: TRBJ1-2
size: .
V: TRBV9
CDR3: ASSVGPSSYGYT

D: TRBD2
J: TRBJ2-1
size: .
V: TRBV25-1
CDR3: ASIQAGSYNEQF

D: TRBD2
J: TRBJ2-3
size: few
V: TRBV4-2
CDR3: ASSYGAGGTHTQY

D: .
J: TRBJ2-5
size: .
V: TRBV28
CDR3: ASSFRSLRGETQY

D: .
J: TRBJ1-6
size: .
V: TRBV5-6
CDR3: ASSLAPGGDSPLH

D: .
J: TRBJ2-7
size: .
V: TRBV28
CDR3: AAASGQIYEQY

D: .
J: TRBJ1-2
size: .
V: TRBV5-4
CDR3: ASSLAQSYGYT